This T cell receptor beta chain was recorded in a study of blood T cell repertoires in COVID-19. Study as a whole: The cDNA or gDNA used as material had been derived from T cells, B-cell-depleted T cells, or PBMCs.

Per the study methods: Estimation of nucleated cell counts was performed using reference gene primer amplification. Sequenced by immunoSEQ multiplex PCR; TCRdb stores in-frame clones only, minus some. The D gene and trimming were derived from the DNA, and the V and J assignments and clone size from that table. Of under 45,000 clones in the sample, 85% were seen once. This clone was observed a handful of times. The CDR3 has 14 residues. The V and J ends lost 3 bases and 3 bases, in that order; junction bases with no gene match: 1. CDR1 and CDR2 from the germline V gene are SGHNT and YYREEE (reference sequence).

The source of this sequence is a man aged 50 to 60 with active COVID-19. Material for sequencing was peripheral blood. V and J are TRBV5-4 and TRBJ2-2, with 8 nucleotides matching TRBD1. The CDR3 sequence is CASSSGQDTGELFF. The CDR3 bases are TGTGCCAGCAGCTCGGGACAGGACACCGGGGAGCTGTTTTTT.